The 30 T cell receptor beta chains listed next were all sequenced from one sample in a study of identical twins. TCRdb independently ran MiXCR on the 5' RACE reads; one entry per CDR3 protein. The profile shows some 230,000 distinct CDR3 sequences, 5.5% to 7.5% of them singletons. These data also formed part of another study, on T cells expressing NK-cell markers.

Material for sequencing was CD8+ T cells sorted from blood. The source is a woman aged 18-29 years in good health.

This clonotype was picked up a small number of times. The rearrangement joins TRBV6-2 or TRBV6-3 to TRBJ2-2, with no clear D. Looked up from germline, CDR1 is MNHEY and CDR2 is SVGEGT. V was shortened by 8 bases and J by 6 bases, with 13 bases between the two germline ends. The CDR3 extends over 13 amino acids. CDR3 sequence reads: CASGPFFPGELFF. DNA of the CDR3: TGTGCCAGCGGACCTTTCTTTCCCGGGGAGCTGTTTTTT.

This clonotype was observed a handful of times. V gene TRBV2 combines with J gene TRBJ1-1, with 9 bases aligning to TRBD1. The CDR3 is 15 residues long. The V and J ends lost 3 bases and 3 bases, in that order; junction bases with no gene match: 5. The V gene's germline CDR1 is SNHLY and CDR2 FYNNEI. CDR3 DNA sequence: TGTGCCAGCAGTGATGAGGACAGGGGAGACACTGAAGCTTTCTTT. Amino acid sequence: CASSDEDRGDTEAFF.

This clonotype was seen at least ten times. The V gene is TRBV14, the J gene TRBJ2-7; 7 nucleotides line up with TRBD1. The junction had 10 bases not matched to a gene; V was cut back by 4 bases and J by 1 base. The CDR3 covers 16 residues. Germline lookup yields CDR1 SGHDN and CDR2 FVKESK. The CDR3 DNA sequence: TGTGCCAGCAGCCTCTTGGTAAGGGGGCGATCCTACGAGCAGTACTTC. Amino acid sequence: CASSLLVRGRSYEQYF. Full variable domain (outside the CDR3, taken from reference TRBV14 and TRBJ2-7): EAGVTQFPSHSVIEKGQTVTLRCDPISGHDNLYWYRRVMGKEIKFLLHFVKESKQDESGMPNNRFLAERTGGTYSTLKVQPAELEDSGVYFCASSLLVRGRSYEQYFGPGTRLTVT.

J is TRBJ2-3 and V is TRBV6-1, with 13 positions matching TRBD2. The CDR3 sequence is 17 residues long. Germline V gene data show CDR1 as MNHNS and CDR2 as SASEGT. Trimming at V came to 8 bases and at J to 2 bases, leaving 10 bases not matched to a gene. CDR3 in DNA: TGTGCCAGCCACGGACTAGCGGGGGACCATTACACAGATACGCAGTATTTT. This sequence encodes CASHGLAGDHYTDTQYF.

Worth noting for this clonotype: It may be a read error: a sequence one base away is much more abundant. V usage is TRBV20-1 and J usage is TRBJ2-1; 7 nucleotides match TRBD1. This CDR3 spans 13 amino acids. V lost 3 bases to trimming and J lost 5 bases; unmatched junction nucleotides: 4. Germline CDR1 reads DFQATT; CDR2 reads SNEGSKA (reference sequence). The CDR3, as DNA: TGCAGTGCTAGCGACAGGGATCACAATGAGCAGTTCTTC. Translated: CSASDRDHNEQFF.

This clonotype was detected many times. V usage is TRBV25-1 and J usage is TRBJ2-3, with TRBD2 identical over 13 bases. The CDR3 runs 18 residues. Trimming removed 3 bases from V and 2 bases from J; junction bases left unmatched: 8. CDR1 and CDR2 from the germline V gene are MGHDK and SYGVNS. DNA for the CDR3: TGTGCCAGCAGTGACCCTGGACTAGCGGGAGTCGCCACAGATACGCAGTATTTT. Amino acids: CASSDPGLAGVATDTQYF.

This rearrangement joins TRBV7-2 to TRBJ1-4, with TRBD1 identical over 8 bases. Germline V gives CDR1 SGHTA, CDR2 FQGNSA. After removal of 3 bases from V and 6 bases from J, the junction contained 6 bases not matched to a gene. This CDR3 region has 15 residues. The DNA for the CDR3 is TGTGCCAGCAGCTTGAACAGGGGGATGGATGAAAAACTGTTTTTT. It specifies CASSLNRGMDEKLFF.

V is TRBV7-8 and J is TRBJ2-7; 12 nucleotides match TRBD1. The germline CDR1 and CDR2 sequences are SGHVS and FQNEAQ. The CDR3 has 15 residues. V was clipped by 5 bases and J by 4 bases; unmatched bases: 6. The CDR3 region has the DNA TGTGCCAGCAGCCAATGGGGACAGGGGGCGTACGAGCAGTACTTC. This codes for CASSQWGQGAYEQYF.

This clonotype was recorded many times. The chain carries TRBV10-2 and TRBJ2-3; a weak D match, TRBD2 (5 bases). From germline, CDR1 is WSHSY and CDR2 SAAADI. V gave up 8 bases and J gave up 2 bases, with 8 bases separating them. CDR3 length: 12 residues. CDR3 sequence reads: CASEGLTDTQYF. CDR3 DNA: TGCGCCAGCGAGGGCCTCACAGATACGCAGTATTTT.

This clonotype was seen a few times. The CDR3 coding sequence is TGTGCCAGCAGCGGAAATACCAGGCCCTACGAGCAGTACTTC. Its translation is CASSGNTRPYEQYF. This chain joins TRBV7-9 and TRBJ2-7; D not resolved. Germline V CDR1 and CDR2: SEHNR, FQNEAQ (reference sequence). V was clipped by 5 bases and J by 2 bases, with 13 bases between them. This CDR3 comprises 14 residues.

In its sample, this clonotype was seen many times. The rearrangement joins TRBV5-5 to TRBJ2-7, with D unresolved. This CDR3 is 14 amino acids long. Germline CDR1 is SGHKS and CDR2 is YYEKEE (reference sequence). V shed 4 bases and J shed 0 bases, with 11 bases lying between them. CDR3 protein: CASSPYQVSYEQYF. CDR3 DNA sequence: TGTGCCAGCAGCCCCTATCAGGTCTCCTACGAGCAGTACTTC.

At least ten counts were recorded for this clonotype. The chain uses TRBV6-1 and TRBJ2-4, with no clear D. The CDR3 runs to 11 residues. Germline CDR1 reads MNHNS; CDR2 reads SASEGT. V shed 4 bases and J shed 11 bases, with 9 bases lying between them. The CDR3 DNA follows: TGTGCCAGCAGTGCCATAGAGTTTCAGTACTTC. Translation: CASSAIEFQYF.

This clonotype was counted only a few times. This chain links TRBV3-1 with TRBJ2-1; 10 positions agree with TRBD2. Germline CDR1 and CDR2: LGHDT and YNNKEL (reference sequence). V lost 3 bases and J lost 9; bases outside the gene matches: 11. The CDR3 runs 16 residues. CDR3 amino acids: CASSQLESGGASEQFF. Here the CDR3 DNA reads TGTGCCAGCAGCCAGCTAGAGAGCGGGGGGGCTAGTGAGCAGTTCTTC.

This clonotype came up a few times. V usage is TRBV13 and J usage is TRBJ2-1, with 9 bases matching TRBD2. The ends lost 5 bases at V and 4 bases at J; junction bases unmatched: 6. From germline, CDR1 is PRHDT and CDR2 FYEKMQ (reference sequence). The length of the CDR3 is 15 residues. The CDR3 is CASSPRLAVYNEQFF. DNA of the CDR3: TGTGCCAGCAGCCCCCGACTAGCGGTTTACAATGAGCAGTTCTTC. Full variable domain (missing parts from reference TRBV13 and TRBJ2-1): AAGVIQSPRHLIKEKRETATLKCYPIPRHDTVYWYQQGPGQDPQFLISFYEKMQSDKGSIPDRFSAQQFSDYHSELNMSSLELGDSALYFCASSPRLAVYNEQFFGPGTRLTVL.

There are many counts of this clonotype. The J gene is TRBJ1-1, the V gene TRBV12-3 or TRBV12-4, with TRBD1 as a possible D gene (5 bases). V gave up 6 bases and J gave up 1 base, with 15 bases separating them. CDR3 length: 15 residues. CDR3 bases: TGTGCCAGCAGCCGAGCAGGGTTGGGGAACACTGAAGCTTTCTTT. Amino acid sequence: CASSRAGLGNTEAFF.

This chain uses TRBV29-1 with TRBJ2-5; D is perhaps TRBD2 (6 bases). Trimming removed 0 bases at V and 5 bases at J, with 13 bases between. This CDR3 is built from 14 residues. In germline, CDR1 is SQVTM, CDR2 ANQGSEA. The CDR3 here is CSVEDAGSSETQYF. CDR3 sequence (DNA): TGCAGCGTTGAAGACGCGGGAAGCAGCGAGACCCAGTACTTC.

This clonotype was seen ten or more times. CDR3 loop: CATSRDSVSEAFF. The CDR3 nucleotides are TGTGCCACCAGCAGAGATTCAGTATCTGAAGCTTTCTTT. The V and J genes are TRBV15 and TRBJ1-1; D unresolved. The V end was cut by 0 bases, the J end by 6 bases, with 8 bases between. The CDR3 loop spans 13 amino acids. Looked up from germline, CDR1 is LNHNV and CDR2 is YYDKDF (reference sequence).

The CDR3 here is CASGLIRDNQETQYF. DNA of the CDR3: TGTGCTAGTGGCCTAATCCGGGACAATCAAGAGACCCAGTACTTC. V and J are TRBV12-5 and TRBJ2-5, with a weak D call TRBD1 (6 bases). CDR1 is LGHNT, CDR2 FRNRAP, per germline. Trimming removed 6 bases at V and 2 bases at J, with 16 bases between. The CDR3 consists of 15 residues.

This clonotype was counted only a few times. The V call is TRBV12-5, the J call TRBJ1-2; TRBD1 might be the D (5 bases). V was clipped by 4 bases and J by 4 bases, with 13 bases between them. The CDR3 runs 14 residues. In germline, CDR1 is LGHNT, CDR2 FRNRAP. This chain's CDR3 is CASGSSDSFYGYTF. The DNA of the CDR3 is TGTGCTAGTGGTTCCTCCGACAGCTTCTATGGCTACACCTTC.

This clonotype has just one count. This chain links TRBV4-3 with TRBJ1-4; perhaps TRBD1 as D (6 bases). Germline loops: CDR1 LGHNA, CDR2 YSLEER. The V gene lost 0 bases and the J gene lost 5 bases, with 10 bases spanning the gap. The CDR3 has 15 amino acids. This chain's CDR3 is CASSQEEDRNEKLFF. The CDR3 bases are TGCGCCAGCAGCCAAGAAGAGGACAGAAATGAAAAACTGTTTTTT.

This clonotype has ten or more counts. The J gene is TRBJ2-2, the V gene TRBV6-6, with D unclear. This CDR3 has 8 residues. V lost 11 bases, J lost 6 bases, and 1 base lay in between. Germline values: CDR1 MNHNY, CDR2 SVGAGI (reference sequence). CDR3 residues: CAAGELFF. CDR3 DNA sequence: TGTGCCGCCGGGGAGCTGTTTTTT.

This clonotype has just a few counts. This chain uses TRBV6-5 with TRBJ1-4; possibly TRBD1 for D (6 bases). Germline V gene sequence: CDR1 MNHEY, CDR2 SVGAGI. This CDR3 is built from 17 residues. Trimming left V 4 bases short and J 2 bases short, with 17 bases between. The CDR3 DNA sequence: TGTGCCAGCAGTTCCGACAGGCCCCTGGGCACTAATGAAAAACTGTTTTTT. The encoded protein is CASSSDRPLGTNEKLFF.

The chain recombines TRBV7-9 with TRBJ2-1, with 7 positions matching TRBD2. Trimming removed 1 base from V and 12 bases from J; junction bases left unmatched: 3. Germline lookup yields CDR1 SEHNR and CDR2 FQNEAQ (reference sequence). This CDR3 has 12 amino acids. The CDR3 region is CASSLGAGVQFF. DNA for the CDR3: TGTGCCAGCAGCTTAGGGGCGGGGGTGCAGTTCTTC.

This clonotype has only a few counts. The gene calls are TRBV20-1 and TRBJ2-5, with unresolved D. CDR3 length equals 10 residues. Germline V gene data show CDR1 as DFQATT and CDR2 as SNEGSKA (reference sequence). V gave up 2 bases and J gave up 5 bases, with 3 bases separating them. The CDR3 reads CSARSETQYF. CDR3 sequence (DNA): TGCAGTGCTAGAAGTGAGACCCAGTACTTC.

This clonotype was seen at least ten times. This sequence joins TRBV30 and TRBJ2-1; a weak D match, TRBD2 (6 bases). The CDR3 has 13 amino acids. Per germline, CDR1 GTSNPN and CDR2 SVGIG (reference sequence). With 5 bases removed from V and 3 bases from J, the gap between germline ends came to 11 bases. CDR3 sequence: CAWSGLLYNEQFF. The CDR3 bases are TGTGCCTGGTCAGGACTACTCTACAATGAGCAGTTCTTC.

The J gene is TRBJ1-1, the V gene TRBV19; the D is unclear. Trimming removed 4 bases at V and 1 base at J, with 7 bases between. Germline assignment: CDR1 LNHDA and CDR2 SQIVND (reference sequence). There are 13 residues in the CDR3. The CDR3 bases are TGTGCCAGTAGTAAACTAACGAACACTGAAGCTTTCTTT. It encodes CASSKLTNTEAFF.

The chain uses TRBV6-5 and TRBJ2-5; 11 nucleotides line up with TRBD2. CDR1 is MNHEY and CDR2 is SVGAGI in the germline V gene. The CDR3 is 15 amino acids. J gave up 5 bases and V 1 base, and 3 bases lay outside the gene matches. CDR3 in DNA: TGTGCCAGCAGTTACTTTAGCGGGGGGGCGGAGACCCAGTACTTC. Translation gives CASSYFSGGAETQYF.

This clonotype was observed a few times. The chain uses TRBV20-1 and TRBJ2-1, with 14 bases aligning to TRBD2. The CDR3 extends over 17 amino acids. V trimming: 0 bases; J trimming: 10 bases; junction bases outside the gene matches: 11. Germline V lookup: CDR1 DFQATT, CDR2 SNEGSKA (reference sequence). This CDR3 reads CSARDMPPGLAGDEQFF. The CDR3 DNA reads TGCAGTGCTAGAGATATGCCCCCGGGACTAGCGGGAGACGAGCAGTTCTTC.

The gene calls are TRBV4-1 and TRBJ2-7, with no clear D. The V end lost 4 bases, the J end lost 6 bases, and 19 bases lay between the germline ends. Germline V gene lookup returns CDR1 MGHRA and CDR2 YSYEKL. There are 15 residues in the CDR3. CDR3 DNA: TGCGCCAGCAGCCTCCAACTACGCGCCGGATCCGAGCAGTACTTC. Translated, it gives CASSLQLRAGSEQYF.

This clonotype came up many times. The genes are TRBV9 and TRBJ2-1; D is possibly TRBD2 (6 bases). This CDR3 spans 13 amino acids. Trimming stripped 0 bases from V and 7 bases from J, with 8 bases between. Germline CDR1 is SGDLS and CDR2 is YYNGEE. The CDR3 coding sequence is TGTGCCAGCAGCGTAGGAGGAGGGAATGAGCAGTTCTTC. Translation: CASSVGGGNEQFF.